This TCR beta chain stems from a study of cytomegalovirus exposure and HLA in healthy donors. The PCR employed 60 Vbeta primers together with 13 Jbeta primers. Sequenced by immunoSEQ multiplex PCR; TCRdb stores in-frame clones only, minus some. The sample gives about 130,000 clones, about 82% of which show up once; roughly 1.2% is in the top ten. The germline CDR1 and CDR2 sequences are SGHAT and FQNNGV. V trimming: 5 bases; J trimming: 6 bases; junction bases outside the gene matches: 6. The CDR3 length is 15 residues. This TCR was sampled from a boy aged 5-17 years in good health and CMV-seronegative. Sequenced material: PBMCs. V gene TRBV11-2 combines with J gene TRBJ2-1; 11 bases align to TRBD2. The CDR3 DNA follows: TGTGCCAGCAGCAAACTAGCGGGAGTTCCCAATGAGCAGTTCTTC. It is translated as CASSKLAGVPNEQFF.